The clone carrying this T cell receptor beta chain has just one count. Profiling relied on immunoSEQ multiplex PCR, and the TCRdb table lists in-frame clones only, not all of them. Counted here are approximately 250,000 clones, around nine tenths occurring once; the ten biggest clones make up approximately 5.1%. The data were taken from a study of blood T cell repertoires in COVID-19. The material sequenced was peripheral blood. This TCR came from a woman aged 60 to 75 with COVID-19, enrolled during active disease.

The CDR3 loop reads CASSLYRRDYGYTF. In DNA, the CDR3 is TGTGCCAGCAGTTTATACAGGAGGGACTATGGCTACACCTTC. This chain joins TRBV27 and TRBJ1-2, with a tentative D call TRBD1 (5 bases). Trimming removed 1 base at V and 3 bases at J, with 9 bases between. This CDR3 is 14 amino acids long. Germline V gene data show CDR1 as MNHEY and CDR2 as SMNVEV (reference sequence).